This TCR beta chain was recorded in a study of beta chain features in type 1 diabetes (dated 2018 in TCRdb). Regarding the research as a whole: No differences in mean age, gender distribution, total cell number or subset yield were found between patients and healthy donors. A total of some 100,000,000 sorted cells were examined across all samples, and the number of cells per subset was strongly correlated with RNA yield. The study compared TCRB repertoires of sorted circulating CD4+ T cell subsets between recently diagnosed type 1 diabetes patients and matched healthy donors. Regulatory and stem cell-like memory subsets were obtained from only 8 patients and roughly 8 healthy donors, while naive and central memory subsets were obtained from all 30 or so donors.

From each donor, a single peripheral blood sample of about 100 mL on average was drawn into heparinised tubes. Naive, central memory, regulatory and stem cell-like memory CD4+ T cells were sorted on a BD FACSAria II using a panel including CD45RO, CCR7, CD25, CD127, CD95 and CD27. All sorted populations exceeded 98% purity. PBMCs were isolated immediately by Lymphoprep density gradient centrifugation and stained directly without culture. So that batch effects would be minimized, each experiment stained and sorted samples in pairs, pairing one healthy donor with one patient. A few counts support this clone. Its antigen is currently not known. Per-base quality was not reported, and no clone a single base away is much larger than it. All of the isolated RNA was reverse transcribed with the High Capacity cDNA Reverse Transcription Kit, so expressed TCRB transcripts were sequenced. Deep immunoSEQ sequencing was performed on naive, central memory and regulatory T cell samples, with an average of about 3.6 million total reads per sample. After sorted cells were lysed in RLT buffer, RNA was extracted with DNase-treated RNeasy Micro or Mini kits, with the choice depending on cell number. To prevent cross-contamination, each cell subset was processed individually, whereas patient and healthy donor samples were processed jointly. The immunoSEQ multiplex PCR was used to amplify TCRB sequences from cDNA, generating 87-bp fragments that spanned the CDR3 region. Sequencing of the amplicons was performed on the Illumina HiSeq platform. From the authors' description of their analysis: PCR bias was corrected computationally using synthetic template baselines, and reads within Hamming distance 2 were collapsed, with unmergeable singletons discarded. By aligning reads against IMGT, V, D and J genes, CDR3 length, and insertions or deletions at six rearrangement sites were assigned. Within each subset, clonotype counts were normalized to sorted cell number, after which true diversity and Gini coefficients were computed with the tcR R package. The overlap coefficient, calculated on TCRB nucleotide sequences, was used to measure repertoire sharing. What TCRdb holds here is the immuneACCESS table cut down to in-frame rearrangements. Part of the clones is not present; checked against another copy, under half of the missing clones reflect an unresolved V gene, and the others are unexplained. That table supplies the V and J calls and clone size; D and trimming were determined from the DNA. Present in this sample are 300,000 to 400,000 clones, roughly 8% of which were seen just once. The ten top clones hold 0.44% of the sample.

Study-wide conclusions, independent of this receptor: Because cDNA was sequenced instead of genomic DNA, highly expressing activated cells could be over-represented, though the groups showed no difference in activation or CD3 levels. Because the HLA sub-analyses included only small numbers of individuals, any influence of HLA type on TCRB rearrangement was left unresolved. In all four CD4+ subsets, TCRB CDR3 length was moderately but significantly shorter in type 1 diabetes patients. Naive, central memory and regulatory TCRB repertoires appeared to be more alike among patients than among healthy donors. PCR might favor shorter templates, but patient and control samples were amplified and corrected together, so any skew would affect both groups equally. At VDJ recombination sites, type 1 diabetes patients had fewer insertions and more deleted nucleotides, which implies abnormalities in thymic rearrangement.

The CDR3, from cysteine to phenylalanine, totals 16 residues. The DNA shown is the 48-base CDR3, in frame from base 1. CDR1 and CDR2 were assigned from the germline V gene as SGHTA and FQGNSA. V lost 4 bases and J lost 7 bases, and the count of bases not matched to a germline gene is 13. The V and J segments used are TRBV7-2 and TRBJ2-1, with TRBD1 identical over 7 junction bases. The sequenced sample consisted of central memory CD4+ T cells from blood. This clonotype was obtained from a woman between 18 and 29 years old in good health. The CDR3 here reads CASSSTSGTASNEQFF. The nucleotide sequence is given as TGTGCCAGCAGCTCCACCTCCGGGACAGCTTCGAATGAGCAGTTCTTC.